The 20 T cell receptor beta chains given below trace back to one sample, sequenced in a study of stem cell transplantation in POMP-related autoinflammatory disease. Sequencing used immunoSEQ multiplex PCR; TCRdb keeps in-frame clones, though not all of them. The data contain 20,000 to 30,000 clones, roughly four fifths of them singletons. The starting material was CD4+ T cells from PBMCs, obtained before stem cell transplantation. The source is a human donor with POMP-related autoinflammation and immune dysregulation (PRAID).

This clone was found once. This chain joins TRBV9 and TRBJ2-7, with 8 bases fitting TRBD1. The CDR3 loop spans 15 amino acids. V dropped 4 bases and J dropped 3; count of bases not matched to a gene: 9. Germline V CDR1 and CDR2: SGDLS, YYNGEE. The DNA for the CDR3 is TGTGCCAGCAGCCCAGGACAGGGTACAGTCTACGAGCAGTACTTC. Its protein product is CASSPGQGTVYEQYF. Complete variable domain (other parts from reference TRBV9 and TRBJ2-7): DSGVTQTPKHLITATGQRVTLRCSPRSGDLSVYWYQQSLDQGLQFLIQYYNGEERAKGNILERFSAQQFPDLHSELNLSSLELGDSALYFCASSPGQGTVYEQYFGPGTRLTVT.

This sequence joins TRBV7-3 and TRBJ2-1; 11 positions agree with TRBD2. Germline V CDR1 and CDR2: SGHTA, FQGTGA. V trimming: 2 bases; J trimming: 0 bases; junction bases outside the gene matches: 6. This CDR3 comprises 18 residues. This chain's CDR3 is CASSLLGTSGSSYNEQFF. In DNA, the CDR3 is TGTGCCAGCAGCTTACTCGGGACTAGCGGAAGCTCCTACAATGAGCAGTTCTTC.

The chain uses TRBV5-1 and TRBJ2-2; D is unclear. The CDR3 extends over 14 amino acids. Deletions cut 0 bases from V and 4 bases from J, with 7 bases between. Germline V gives CDR1 SGHRS, CDR2 YFSETQ. This CDR3 reads CASSLGQPTGELFF. The CDR3 DNA reads as TGCGCCAGCAGCTTGGGGCAGCCCACCGGGGAGCTGTTTTTT.

The chain has TRBV6-5 and TRBJ2-1, with D possibly TRBD2 on 6 matching bases. This CDR3 contains 15 residues. Germline V lookup: CDR1 MNHEY, CDR2 SVGAGI. V was cut by 6 bases and J by 4 bases, with 16 bases left in between. The CDR3 loop reads CASSLGVAVYNEQFF. In nucleotides, the CDR3 is TGTGCCAGCAGCTTGGGGGTAGCGGTATACAATGAGCAGTTCTTC.

The V call is TRBV5-4, the J call TRBJ2-3; D possibly corresponds to TRBD1 (5 bases). CDR3 size: 14 residues. CDR1 is SGHNT, CDR2 YYREEE, per germline (reference sequence). The V and J ends lost 2 bases and 4 bases respectively, with 11 bases between them. The CDR3 protein is CASSFSLGADTQYF. The DNA for the CDR3 is TGTGCCAGCAGCTTTTCATTAGGGGCAGATACGCAGTATTTT.

This chain uses TRBV28 with TRBJ1-2; D may be TRBD1 (6 bases). This CDR3 contains 15 residues. The germline V and J ends were trimmed by 6 bases and 2 bases, with 16 bases remaining between them. The germline V gene encodes CDR1 MDHEN and CDR2 SYDVKM. CDR3 amino acids: CASRAGGQGNYGYTF. The CDR3 DNA follows: TGTGCCAGCAGGGCGGGTGGGCAGGGGAACTATGGCTACACCTTC.

V is TRBV5-1 and J is TRBJ1-5, with 10 bases aligning to TRBD1. Germline V gene lookup returns CDR1 SGHRS and CDR2 YFSETQ. The J segment lost 11 bases and the V segment lost 4 bases, leaving 12 bases of the junction unmatched. This CDR3 has 15 amino acids. The CDR3 sequence is CASSPGTGDLSAQHF. DNA for the CDR3: TGCGCCAGCAGCCCGGGGACAGGGGACCTATCAGCCCAGCATTTT.

This clone has just a few counts. The V and J genes are TRBV27 and TRBJ1-2; 12 positions agree with TRBD1. There are 15 residues in the CDR3. The germline gives CDR1 MNHEY, CDR2 SMNVEV (reference sequence). The V segment lost 5 bases and the J segment 5 bases; nucleotides outside the gene matches: 6. CDR3 coding DNA: TGTGCCAGCAGTCCGGGACAGGGGGCGAGATATGGCTACACCTTC. It is translated as CASSPGQGARYGYTF.

V usage is TRBV18 and J usage is TRBJ2-5; 11 bases are shared with TRBD1. CDR1 and CDR2 from the germline V gene are KGHSH and LQKENI. Trimming at V came to 6 bases and at J to 5 bases, leaving 11 bases not matched to a gene. The CDR3 extends over 16 amino acids. Here the CDR3 reads CASSPGTGGLAETQYF. The CDR3 DNA is TGTGCCAGCTCCCCCGGGACAGGGGGGCTCGCGGAGACCCAGTACTTC.

The chain employs TRBV29-1 and TRBJ2-2, with a possible D match to TRBD1 (5 bases). The CDR3 totals 14 residues. Trimming left V 7 bases short and J 9 bases short, with 21 bases between. The germline gives CDR1 SQVTM, CDR2 ANQGSEA. CDR3 bases: TGCAGCGCATCCCAAGGGGTCAACTCCCGGGAGCTGTTTTTT. This gives the protein CSASQGVNSRELFF.

The chain joins TRBV5-1 to TRBJ2-3, with 8 nucleotides matching TRBD2. Germline V gene data show CDR1 as SGHRS and CDR2 as YFSETQ. The CDR3 spans 16 residues. V was pared by 3 bases and J by 3 bases, with 9 bases of the junction left unmatched. The CDR3 sequence is CASSSRSTGGTDTQYF. CDR3 bases: TGCGCCAGCAGCTCCCGATCGACGGGAGGGACAGATACGCAGTATTTT.

This clone has only one observation. V usage is TRBV18 and J usage is TRBJ2-1; TRBD2 agrees at 8 bases. Germline loops: CDR1 KGHSH, CDR2 LQKENI. The CDR3 length is 16 residues. Trimming at V came to 4 bases and at J to 9 bases, leaving 14 bases not matched to a gene. CDR3: CASSRAKRELLGEQFF. DNA of the CDR3: TGTGCCAGCTCACGGGCAAAGCGGGAGTTACTTGGTGAGCAGTTCTTC.

This chain joins TRBV29-1 and TRBJ2-2; 9 nucleotides match TRBD1. CDR3 length equals 13 residues. V lost 4 bases and J lost 5; bases outside the gene matches: 2. CDR1 is SQVTM, CDR2 ANQGSEA, per germline. The CDR3 loop reads CSVGQGVTGELFF. In DNA, the CDR3 is TGCAGCGTTGGACAGGGGGTTACCGGGGAGCTGTTTTTT.

V usage is TRBV18 and J usage is TRBJ2-3, with 9 positions matching TRBD1. Trimming at V came to 3 bases and at J to 1 base, leaving 8 bases not matched to a gene. The CDR3 is made up of 17 amino acids. The germline V gene has CDR1 KGHSH and CDR2 LQKENI. This chain's CDR3 is CASSPAGTGWGTDTQYF. CDR3 DNA: TGTGCCAGCTCACCGGCCGGGACAGGGTGGGGCACAGATACGCAGTATTTT.

This clone showed up just a few times. This rearrangement joins TRBV5-4 to TRBJ1-6, with D tentatively TRBD1 (6 bases). CDR3 length: 16 amino acids. In germline, CDR1 is SGHNT, CDR2 YYREEE (reference sequence). With 4 bases removed from V and 7 bases from J, the gap between germline ends came to 18 bases. CDR3 sequence: CASSLDLQGTNSPLHF. The CDR3 DNA sequence: TGTGCCAGCAGCCTCGACCTCCAGGGGACGAATTCACCCCTCCACTTT.

The chain uses TRBV27 and TRBJ2-7; 8 nucleotides match TRBD1. Per germline, CDR1 MNHEY and CDR2 SMNVEV (reference sequence). With V trimmed by 5 bases and J by 2 bases, 5 bases remained unmatched. CDR3 length: 14 amino acids. CDR3 sequence: CASSPGQAAYEQYF. The DNA of the CDR3 is TGTGCCAGCAGTCCGGGACAGGCTGCCTACGAGCAGTACTTC.

The chain is built from TRBV19 and TRBJ1-1; D remains unclear. Germline CDR1 LNHDA, CDR2 SQIVND (reference sequence). There are 13 residues in the CDR3. V lost 7 bases, J lost 0 bases, and 9 bases lay in between. CDR3 nucleotide sequence: TGTGCCAGTAACTCTCCTTTGAACACTGAAGCTTTCTTT. This sequence encodes CASNSPLNTEAFF.

The CDR3 reads CASSPIGTGVPYNSPLHF. The CDR3 nucleotides read TGTGCCAGCTCACCAATAGGGACAGGGGTACCTTATAATTCACCCCTCCACTTT. The chain has TRBV18 and TRBJ1-6; 10 positions agree with TRBD1. The CDR3 totals 18 residues. The trim removed 2 bases at V and 4 bases at J, leaving 8 bases unmatched. The germline V gene has CDR1 KGHSH and CDR2 LQKENI.

V gene TRBV6-1 combines with J gene TRBJ2-2; D may match TRBD1 or TRBD2 (5 bases each). The CDR3 length is 15 residues. V was shortened by 8 bases and J by 2 bases, with 15 bases between the two germline ends. Looked up from germline, CDR1 is MNHNS and CDR2 is SASEGT. DNA for the CDR3: TGTGCCAGCCGAGCTTTGGGGGACAACACCGGGGAGCTGTTTTTT. Translated: CASRALGDNTGELFF.

The J gene is TRBJ2-1, the V gene TRBV7-9; 14 positions match TRBD2. Per germline, CDR1 SEHNR and CDR2 FQNEAQ (reference sequence). The length of the CDR3 is 15 residues. The junction had 4 bases not matched to a gene; V was cut back by 6 bases and J by 6 bases. Here the CDR3 reads CASRPGLAGANEQFF. CDR3 coding DNA: TGTGCCAGCAGGCCGGGACTAGCGGGAGCCAATGAGCAGTTCTTC.